This T cell receptor (beta chain) came from a study of control samples from healthy donors and cancer patients. The V and J ends lost 1 base and 1 base respectively, with 16 bases between them. The CDR3 has 17 residues. The V gene's germline CDR1 is LGHNA and CDR2 YSLEER. This clone came up a few times. The data were produced by immunoSEQ multiplex PCR, yet TCRdb's version contains in-frame clones alone and is incomplete. This sample has about 130,000 clones, with 93% found just once. This chain connects TRBV4-3 to TRBJ1-1, with D hard to call. Sequenced material: PBMCs. The receptor comes from a man aged 45-65 years with head and neck cancer. This chain's CDR3 is CASSQVHGMGGNTEAFF. The CDR3 bases are TGCGCCAGCAGCCAAGTGCATGGAATGGGTGGGAACACTGAAGCTTTCTTT.